Here is one TCR beta chain with its context. Participant reports of clinical history set cohort assignment. Profiling relied on immunoSEQ multiplex PCR, and the TCRdb table lists in-frame clones only, not all of them. Among approximately 400,000 clones, approximately 89% were seen once, and the ten largest hold 1.3%. The record originates from a study of blood T cell repertoires in COVID-19. Overall study context: In each case, the material was cDNA or gDNA derived from T cells, B-cell-depleted T cells, or PBMCs.

V shed 3 bases and J shed 4 bases, with 18 bases lying between them. The CDR3 contains 16 residues. The germline CDR1 and CDR2 sequences are MGHRA and YSYEKL. Specimen: PBMCs or T cells enriched from blood (not recorded which). The rearrangement joins TRBV4-1 to TRBJ1-1; D might be TRBD1 (6 bases). This clonotype was sampled from a man aged 25 to 40 who had recovered from COVID-19. CDR3 nucleotide sequence: TGCGCCAGCAGCCATTATCAGGGGCCGGTGATCACTGAAGCTTTCTTT. This translates into CASSHYQGPVITEAFF.